This T cell receptor beta chain was recovered during a study of CD8+ T cells in alopecia areata. Study-level background: At a dose of 5 to 10 mg twice daily, oral tofacitinib was given to treated patients.

CDR3 length: 14 amino acids. Trimming cost V 6 bases and J 6 bases; bases outside gene matches: 8. Germline V lookup: CDR1 GTSNPN, CDR2 SVGIG (reference sequence). cDNA reverse transcribed from extracted RNA served as the sequencing template. Libraries were prepared by immunoSEQ multiplex PCR; TCRdb keeps only in-frame clonotypes and omits some of them. The profile covers 140,000 to 150,000 clones, with around 60% appearing a single time and roughly 6.7% taken by the ten largest. The rearrangement uses TRBV30 and TRBJ1-6; 7 bases are a match to TRBD1. This TCR was recovered from a human donor with alopecia areata. The sequencing used CD4+ T cells sorted from blood, collected at week 0. CDR3 nucleotides: TGTGCCTGTAATCGACAGGGAGGTAATTCACCCCTCCACTTT. Its translation is CACNRQGGNSPLHF. The whole variable domain, remainder taken from reference TRBV30 and TRBJ1-6, is SQTIHQWPATLVQPVGSPLSLECTVEGTSNPNLYWYRQAAGRGLQLLFYSVGIGQISSEVPQNLSASRPQDRQFILSSKKLLLSDSGFYLCACNRQGGNSPLHFGNGTRLTVT.